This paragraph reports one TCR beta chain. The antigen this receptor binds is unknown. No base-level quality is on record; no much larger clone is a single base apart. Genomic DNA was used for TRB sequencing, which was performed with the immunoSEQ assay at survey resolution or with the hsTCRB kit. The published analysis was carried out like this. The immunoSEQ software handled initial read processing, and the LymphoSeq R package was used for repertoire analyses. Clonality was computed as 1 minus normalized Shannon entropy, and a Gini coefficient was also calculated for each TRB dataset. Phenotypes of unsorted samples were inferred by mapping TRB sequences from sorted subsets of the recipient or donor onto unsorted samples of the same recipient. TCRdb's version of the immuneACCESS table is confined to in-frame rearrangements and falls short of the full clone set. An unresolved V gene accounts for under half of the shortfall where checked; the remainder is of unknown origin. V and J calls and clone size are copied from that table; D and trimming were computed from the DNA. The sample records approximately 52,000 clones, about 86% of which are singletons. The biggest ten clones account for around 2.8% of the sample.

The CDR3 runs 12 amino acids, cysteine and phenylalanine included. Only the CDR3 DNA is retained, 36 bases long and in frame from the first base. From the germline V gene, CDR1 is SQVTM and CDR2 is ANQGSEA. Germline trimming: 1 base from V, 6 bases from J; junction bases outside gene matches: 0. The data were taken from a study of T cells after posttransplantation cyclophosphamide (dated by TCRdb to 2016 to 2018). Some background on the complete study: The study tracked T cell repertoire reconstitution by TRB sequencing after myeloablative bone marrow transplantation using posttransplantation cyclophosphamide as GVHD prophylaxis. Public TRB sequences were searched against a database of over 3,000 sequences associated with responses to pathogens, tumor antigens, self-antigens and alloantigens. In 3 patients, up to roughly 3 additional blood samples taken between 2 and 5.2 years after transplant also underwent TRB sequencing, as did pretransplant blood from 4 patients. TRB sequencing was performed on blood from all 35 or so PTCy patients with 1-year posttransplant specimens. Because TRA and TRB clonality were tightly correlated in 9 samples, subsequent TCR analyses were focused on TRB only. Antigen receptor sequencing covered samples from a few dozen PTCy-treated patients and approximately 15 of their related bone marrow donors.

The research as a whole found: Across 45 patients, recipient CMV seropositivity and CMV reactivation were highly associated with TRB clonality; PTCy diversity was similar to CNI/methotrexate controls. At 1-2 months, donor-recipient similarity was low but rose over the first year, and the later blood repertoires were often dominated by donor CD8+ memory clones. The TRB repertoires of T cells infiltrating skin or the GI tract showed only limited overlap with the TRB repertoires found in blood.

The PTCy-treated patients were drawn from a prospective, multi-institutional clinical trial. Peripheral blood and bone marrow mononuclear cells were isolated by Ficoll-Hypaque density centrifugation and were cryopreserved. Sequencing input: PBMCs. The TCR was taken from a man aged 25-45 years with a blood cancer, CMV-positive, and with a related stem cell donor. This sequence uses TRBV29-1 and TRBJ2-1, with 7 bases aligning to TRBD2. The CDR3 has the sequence CSVEGGGNEQFF. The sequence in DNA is TGCAGCGTTGAAGGGGGGGGCAATGAGCAGTTCTTC.